These 25 T cell receptor beta chains were all obtained from the same sample, sequenced in a study of blood T cell repertoires in COVID-19. Using immunoSEQ multiplex PCR, the repertoire was profiled, and TCRdb retains in-frame clones only, with some absent. Among approximately 200,000 clones, roughly 80% were seen once, and the ten largest hold roughly a tenth. What was sequenced was peripheral blood. All receptors derive from a woman older than 75 with acute or convalescent COVID-19.

This clone has only one observation. The CDR3 reads CASQQGAFTEAFF. CDR3 DNA: TGTGCCAGCCAGCAGGGGGCCTTCACTGAAGCTTTCTTT. The J gene is TRBJ1-1, the V gene TRBV18; 8 bases align to TRBD1. The germline CDR1 and CDR2 sequences are KGHSH and LQKENI. The CDR3 covers 13 residues. The junction had 6 bases not matched to a gene; V was cut back by 8 bases and J by 4 bases.

The V and J genes are TRBV25-1 and TRBJ1-1; D gene ambiguous. Germline CDR1 MGHDK, CDR2 SYGVNS. Between the trimmed V and J ends, which lost 11 bases and 0 bases, there was a span of 13 bases. The CDR3 spans 13 residues. The CDR3 region is CACQKEMNTEAFF. The CDR3 nucleotides are TGTGCCTGCCAGAAAGAAATGAACACTGAAGCTTTCTTT.

The chain couples TRBV12-5 to TRBJ1-1, with 7 nucleotides matching TRBD1. Germline trimming cut 3 bases from V and 5 bases from J; bases unmatched to any gene: 3. This CDR3 is 13 amino acids long. The germline gives CDR1 LGHNT, CDR2 FRNRAP. CDR3 nucleotide sequence: TGTGCTAGTGGTTTAGAGACAGGGACTGAAGCTTTCTTT. This gives the protein CASGLETGTEAFF.

The chain carries TRBV3-1 (or the pseudogene TRBV3-2) and TRBJ1-6; 12 bases agree with TRBD1. V lost 3 bases to trimming and J lost 9 bases; unmatched junction nucleotides: 12. Germline V gene lookup returns CDR1 LGHDT and CDR2 YNNKEL (reference sequence). This CDR3 is built from 18 residues. CDR3 nucleotide sequence: TGTGCCAGCAGCCATACAGCTCCGGGACAGGGGGCTGGTTCACCCCTCCACTTT. It specifies CASSHTAPGQGAGSPLHF.

V usage is TRBV6-5 and J usage is TRBJ2-2; a weak D match, TRBD2 (5 bases). The CDR3 is made up of 15 amino acids. CDR1 and CDR2 (germline): MNHEY, SVGAGI. V was trimmed by 7 bases and J by 0 bases, leaving 12 bases between them. The CDR3 reads CASIGGRTNTGELFF. DNA for the CDR3: TGTGCCAGCATCGGAGGCAGGACGAACACCGGGGAGCTGTTTTTT.

The V gene is TRBV7-2, the J gene TRBJ1-1, with a weak D call TRBD1 (5 bases). The V end was cut by 5 bases, the J end by 5 bases, with 15 bases between. The CDR3 extends over 14 amino acids. Germline V lookup: CDR1 SGHTA, CDR2 FQGNSA. The CDR3 loop is CASSPRGRVTEAFF. Here the CDR3 DNA reads TGTGCCAGCAGCCCCCGCGGCAGGGTAACTGAAGCTTTCTTT.

The chain carries TRBV5-4 and TRBJ2-7; D is possibly TRBD1 (6 bases). Trimming stripped 4 bases from V and 4 bases from J, with 12 bases between. The CDR3 has 13 residues. CDR1 SGHNT and CDR2 YYREEE come from the germline V gene (reference sequence). The CDR3 DNA follows: TGTGCCAGCAGCCGACAGGTGTCTTACGAGCAGTACTTC. This sequence encodes CASSRQVSYEQYF.

This chain joins TRBV21-1 and TRBJ2-7; the table gives TRBD2 as D, unverified against the DNA. TRBV21-1 is recorded as a pseudogene. The CDR3 runs 14 residues. In DNA form, the CDR3 reads TGTGCCAGCAGCAAAGGGGCGGGGAACTACGAGCAGTACTTC. Encoded protein: CASSKGAGNYEQYF.

V usage is TRBV30 and J usage is TRBJ1-1; D might be TRBD1 (5 bases). The CDR3 consists of 14 residues. V shed 8 bases and J shed 1 base, with 17 bases lying between them. In germline, CDR1 is GTSNPN, CDR2 SVGIG (reference sequence). The CDR3 DNA reads as TGTGCCCACAGTATAGGGGTCGCGAACACTGAAGCTTTCTTT. It specifies CAHSIGVANTEAFF.

This rearrangement joins TRBV21-1 to TRBJ2-7; TRBD1 reflects the table's D call only, with no check against the DNA. TRBV21-1 is given as a pseudogene. The CDR3 loop spans 16 amino acids. CDR3 DNA sequence: TGTGCCAGCAGCAAAGCGTTGTCAGGGCTCCCCTACGAGCAGTACTTC. It codes for CASSKALSGLPYEQYF.

The rearrangement joins TRBV19 to TRBJ1-2, with 9 bases that match TRBD1. The CDR3 runs 18 residues. V trimming: 5 bases; J trimming: 2 bases; junction bases outside the gene matches: 15. Germline CDR1 LNHDA, CDR2 SQIVND (reference sequence). Here the CDR3 reads CASSARRDRDRLNYGYTF. For the CDR3, the DNA is TGTGCCAGTAGTGCGCGCCGGGACAGGGACAGGTTGAACTATGGCTACACCTTC. The whole variable domain, filled in from reference TRBV19 and TRBJ1-2, reads DGGITQSPKYLFRKEGQNVTLSCEQNLNHDAMYWYRQDPGQGLRLIYYSQIVNDFQKGDIAEGYSVSREKKESFPLTVTSAQKNPTAFYLCASSARRDRDRLNYGYTFGSGTRLTVV.

The V call is TRBV21-1, the J call TRBJ2-5; TRBD1 reflects the table's D call only, with no check against the DNA. TRBV21-1 is tagged as a pseudogene. CDR3 size: 15 residues. CDR3 in DNA: TGTGCCAGCAGCAAAGCGGCAGGGGGGCAAGAGACCCAGTACTTC. Its translation: CASSKAAGGQETQYF.

The CDR3 reads CASSLGLAGFQETQYF. CDR3 nucleotides: TGTGCCAGCAGCTTAGGACTAGCGGGGTTTCAAGAGACCCAGTACTTC. The chain is built from TRBV7-6 and TRBJ2-5; TRBD2 matches 11 bases. V was pared by 1 base and J by 2 bases, with 3 bases of the junction left unmatched. The CDR3 has 16 residues. In germline, CDR1 is SGHVS, CDR2 FNYEAQ.

CDR3 nucleotide sequence: TGTGCCAGCAGCGCAGGGTACCAAGAGACCCAGTACTTC. Translated, it gives CASSAGYQETQYF. This chain uses TRBV6-5 with TRBJ2-5, with TRBD1 as a possible D gene (5 bases). From germline, CDR1 is MNHEY and CDR2 SVGAGI. The CDR3 consists of 13 residues. V gave up 6 bases and J gave up 0 bases, with 8 bases separating them.

As concerns this clone: A junction boundary mismatches the germline segment, possibly from a read error. The chain is built from TRBV25-1 and TRBJ1-6; D gene uncertain. This CDR3 is 14 amino acids long. Germline assignment: CDR1 MGHDK and CDR2 SYGVNS. This chain's CDR3 is CASSGGPYTSPLHF. Written as DNA, the CDR3 is TGTGCCAGCAGTGGTGGCCCATATACTTCACCCCTCCACTTT.

This chain uses TRBV5-5 with TRBJ2-7; D perhaps matches TRBD1 (6 bases). Germline V CDR1 and CDR2: SGHKS, YYEKEE (reference sequence). V lost 0 bases to trimming and J lost 3 bases, with 7 bases between them. The CDR3 has 13 residues. CDR3: CASSLGQVYEQYF. The CDR3 DNA reads TGTGCCAGCAGCTTGGGACAGGTCTACGAGCAGTACTTC.

The chain joins TRBV19 to TRBJ2-5; 10 bases line up with TRBD1. With 1 base clipped from V and 5 bases from J, the junction kept 4 bases outside the gene matches. This CDR3 region has 15 residues. Germline V lookup: CDR1 LNHDA, CDR2 SQIVND (reference sequence). The CDR3 is CASSIGDRGRETQYF. The CDR3 bases are TGTGCCAGTAGTATAGGGGACAGGGGCCGGGAGACCCAGTACTTC.

The chain couples TRBV30 to TRBJ1-6; 8 bases are shared with TRBD1. The CDR3 is 15 residues long. After removal of 7 bases from V and 5 bases from J, the junction contained 10 bases not matched to a gene. The germline V gene has CDR1 GTSNPN and CDR2 SVGIG (reference sequence). The CDR3 DNA is TGTGCCTCCCGGACAGGGAACTTGAATAATTCACCCCTCCACTTT. It translates to CASRTGNLNNSPLHF.

This sequence joins TRBV12-3 or TRBV12-4 and TRBJ1-1, with D uncertain. CDR3 length equals 13 residues. Trimming took off 7 bases at V and 1 base at J, with 10 bases between the two ends. CDR3 sequence: CASTLDTNTEAFF. In DNA, the CDR3 is TGTGCCAGCACCCTCGACACGAACACTGAAGCTTTCTTT.

This chain links TRBV5-1 with TRBJ2-6; D possibly corresponds to TRBD2 (5 bases). The CDR3 loop spans 16 amino acids. The V gene's germline CDR1 is SGHRS and CDR2 YFSETQ. Deletions cut 0 bases from V and 2 bases from J, with 9 bases between. The CDR3 loop is CASSLAAGTGANVLTF. Written as DNA, the CDR3 is TGCGCCAGCAGCTTGGCCGCCGGGACTGGGGCCAACGTCCTGACTTTC.

The V call is TRBV28, the J call TRBJ1-5, with a weak D call TRBD1 (5 bases). V was pared by 7 bases and J by 0 bases, with 13 bases between. The germline CDR1 and CDR2 sequences are MDHEN and SYDVKM. The CDR3 runs to 15 residues. Here the CDR3 reads CASTSSGGSNQPQHF. The CDR3 region has the DNA TGTGCCAGCACCTCGAGCGGGGGTAGCAATCAGCCCCAGCATTTT.

This clone occurred a few times. Other nucleotide sequences from this sample produce the same CDR3. The rearrangement uses TRBV27 and TRBJ1-1; TRBD1 agrees at 7 bases. Looked up from germline, CDR1 is MNHEY and CDR2 is SMNVEV (reference sequence). V gave up 6 bases and J gave up 2 bases; unmatched junction bases: 6. There are 14 residues in the CDR3. CDR3 bases: TGTGCCAGCAGGCAAGGACAGGTAAACACTGAAGCTTTCTTT. Residues: CASRQGQVNTEAFF.

The chain joins TRBV28 to TRBJ1-4; D gene uncertain. From germline, CDR1 is MDHEN and CDR2 SYDVKM. There are 14 residues in the CDR3. The ends were cut back, 6 bases at V and 7 bases at J, with 15 bases in the middle. Here the CDR3 DNA reads TGTGCCAGCAGCACTCTTGGAGCGGGTGAAAAACTGTTTTTT. Protein: CASSTLGAGEKLFF.

The rearrangement uses TRBV19 and TRBJ1-2; 7 positions agree with TRBD1. Trimming cost V 4 bases and J 3 bases; bases outside gene matches: 2. CDR1 and CDR2 (germline): LNHDA, SQIVND (reference sequence). This CDR3 region has 13 residues. CDR3 bases: TGTGCCAGTAGTAGGACAGGAGACTATGGCTACACCTTC. This translates into CASSRTGDYGYTF.

This sequence joins TRBV10-3 and TRBJ2-1; D is possibly TRBD2 (6 bases). The CDR3 length is 15 residues. Germline CDR1 ENHRY, CDR2 SYGVKD. Trimming took off 0 bases at V and 5 bases at J, with 11 bases between the two ends. In DNA form, the CDR3 reads TGTGCCATCAGTGAGTCAAGTGGAGGGGACAATGAGCAGTTCTTC. This gives the protein CAISESSGGDNEQFF.